Shown below are 14 T cell receptor beta chains from a single sample sequenced in a study of shared clonotypes between healthy human individuals. Sequencing was performed with immunoSEQ multiplex PCR; in TCRdb, only in-frame clones are kept and a portion is missing. The table records around 2,000,000 clones, 90% to 95% of them present only once. Sequencing was performed on naive CD4+ T cells sorted from blood. Stated subset: CD45RA+ positively selected. Every receptor here comes from a man between 18 and 35 years old in good health.

The rearrangement joins TRBV27 to TRBJ2-7; D gene ambiguous. In germline, CDR1 is MNHEY, CDR2 SMNVEV (reference sequence). The CDR3 is 13 amino acids. Trimming removed 8 bases from V and 4 bases from J, with 15 bases in between. In nucleotides, the CDR3 is TGTGCCAGCTCGAATCCTAGGGTGTACGAGCAGTACTTC. Encoded protein: CASSNPRVYEQYF.

The V call is TRBV6-1, the J call TRBJ1-3; D remains ambiguous. The CDR3 totals 15 residues. V lost 1 base and J lost 0, with 7 bases in between. CDR1 is MNHNS, CDR2 SASEGT, per germline. The CDR3: CASSEGRSSGNTIYF. CDR3 coding DNA: TGTGCCAGCAGTGAAGGAAGGAGCTCTGGAAACACCATATATTTT.

The chain couples TRBV7-9 to TRBJ2-1; maybe TRBD1 (6 bases). Germline loops: CDR1 SEHNR, CDR2 FQNEAQ (reference sequence). This CDR3 spans 15 amino acids. The V end was cut by 2 bases, the J end by 0 bases, with 8 bases between. CDR3 residues: CASSLQGSSYNEQFF. The CDR3 nucleotides are TGTGCCAGCAGCTTACAGGGGAGCTCCTACAATGAGCAGTTCTTC.

The CDR3 sequence: CASSLVGQGAGEQYF. CDR3 nucleotides: TGTGCCAGCAGCTTGGTGGGACAGGGGGCCGGTGAGCAGTACTTC. The chain has TRBV5-4 and TRBJ2-7, with 12 nucleotides matching TRBD1. The CDR3 totals 15 residues. V lost 0 bases, J lost 7 bases, and 5 bases stayed unmatched. CDR1 and CDR2 (germline): SGHNT, YYREEE (reference sequence).

The chain employs TRBV5-1 and TRBJ1-1, with no clear D. Germline assignment: CDR1 SGHRS and CDR2 YFSETQ. The CDR3 contains 14 residues. V lost 1 base and J lost 0, with 7 bases in between. CDR3 sequence (DNA): TGCGCCAGCAGCTTGACAAACTTGAACACTGAAGCTTTCTTT. It encodes CASSLTNLNTEAFF.

The chain links TRBV27 to TRBJ1-5, with 8 nucleotides matching TRBD1. The trim removed 5 bases at V and 1 base at J, leaving 4 bases unmatched. Germline V gene data show CDR1 as MNHEY and CDR2 as SMNVEV (reference sequence). This CDR3 has 15 residues. CDR3 DNA: TGTGCCAGCAGTCCCCGGACAGGGAGCAATCAGCCCCAGCATTTT. Its translation is CASSPRTGSNQPQHF.

The chain links TRBV28 to TRBJ1-1; 9 nucleotides agree with TRBD1. Germline V lookup: CDR1 MDHEN, CDR2 SYDVKM. CDR3 length: 16 residues. Trimming cost V 5 bases and J 0 bases; bases outside gene matches: 7. CDR3 DNA sequence: TGTGCCAGCAGTATCCCGGGACAGGGTATGAACACTGAAGCTTTCTTT. It yields the protein CASSIPGQGMNTEAFF.

The chain recombines TRBV5-6 with TRBJ1-4, with D possibly TRBD1 on 5 matching bases. V gave up 1 base and J gave up 5 bases, with 9 bases separating them. Germline V gene lookup returns CDR1 SGHDT and CDR2 YYEEEE. The CDR3 is made up of 14 amino acids. The CDR3 loop is CASSLSGTNEKLFF. CDR3 coding DNA: TGTGCCAGCAGCTTGTCAGGGACCAATGAAAAACTGTTTTTT.

This clone was found once. The chain is built from TRBV5-1 and TRBJ1-1; a weak D match, TRBD1 (5 bases). V shed 0 bases and J shed 4 bases, with 13 bases lying between them. The CDR3 has 15 amino acids. Germline V gene lookup returns CDR1 SGHRS and CDR2 YFSETQ. This chain's CDR3 is CASSLEGSRGTEAFF. CDR3 coding DNA: TGCGCCAGCAGCTTGGAGGGGAGCCGAGGCACTGAAGCTTTCTTT.

This clone was seen only once. This chain uses TRBV18 with TRBJ2-3; the match to TRBD1 covers 8 bases. The CDR3 totals 15 residues. The V gene's germline CDR1 is KGHSH and CDR2 LQKENI. V was pared by 3 bases and J by 3 bases, with 5 bases of the junction left unmatched. DNA for the CDR3: TGTGCCAGCTCACCCAGACAGGGGCGGACAGATACGCAGTATTTT. Protein: CASSPRQGRTDTQYF. Drawing the rest from reference TRBV18 and TRBJ2-3, the complete variable domain is NAGVMQNPRHLVRRRGQEARLRCSPMKGHSHVYWYRQLPEEGLKFMVYLQKENIIDESGMPKERFSAEFPKEGPSILRIQQVVRGDSAAYFCASSPRQGRTDTQYFGPGTRLTVL.

This clone was observed a single time. The rearrangement links TRBV5-6 to TRBJ2-7; 8 bases match TRBD1. With V trimmed by 3 bases and J by 9 bases, 11 bases remained unmatched. Germline V gene lookup returns CDR1 SGHDT and CDR2 YYEEEE. This CDR3 is 14 amino acids long. The CDR3 coding sequence is TGTGCCAGCAGCTGGGGACAGGCCCCATTCCTGCAGTACTTC. This codes for CASSWGQAPFLQYF. Filled out from reference TRBV5-6 and TRBJ2-7, the complete variable domain reads DAGVTQSPTHLIKTRGQQVTLRCSPKSGHDTVSWYQQALGQGPQFIFQYYEEEERQRGNFPDRFSGHQFPNYSSELNVNALLLGDSALYLCASSWGQAPFLQYFGPGTRLTVT.

The chain carries TRBV15 and TRBJ2-1; 8 positions match TRBD1. CDR3 length: 15 amino acids. The germline V gene has CDR1 LNHNV and CDR2 YYDKDF (reference sequence). The ends lost 5 bases at V and 0 bases at J; junction bases unmatched: 3. The CDR3 here is CATSEGQVSYNEQFF. The CDR3 DNA follows: TGTGCCACCAGCGAGGGACAGGTCTCCTACAATGAGCAGTTCTTC.

This sequence joins TRBV7-2 and TRBJ1-1, with D tentatively TRBD1 (6 bases). The CDR3 is 13 residues long. CDR1 is SGHTA and CDR2 is FQGNSA in the germline V gene. V lost 5 bases and J 4 bases, leaving 11 bases between the germline ends. The CDR3 nucleotides read TGTGCCAGCAGCACCACAGGGACCACTGAAGCTTTCTTT. Protein sequence: CASSTTGTTEAFF.

Many counts were recorded for this clone. This same CDR3 is encoded by further DNA sequences in the sample. The chain recombines TRBV5-1 with TRBJ1-1; 7 nucleotides align to TRBD1. Germline V CDR1 and CDR2: SGHRS, YFSETQ. This CDR3 has 16 amino acids. After removal of 5 bases from V and 4 bases from J, the junction contained 14 bases not matched to a gene. Written as DNA, the CDR3 is TGCGCCAGCAGTCGGACAGGAGGAGTAGATGGCACTGAAGCTTTCTTT. Protein product: CASSRTGGVDGTEAFF.